Below, 20 T cell receptor beta chains from the same sample are listed, as sequenced in a study of T-cell memory formation after mild COVID-19 (dated by TCRdb to the early 2020s). Receptor amplification or capture employed 5' RACE. Reads for this sample came from an Illumina NovaSeq 6000. Through fastp at Q25 and MiXCR, TCRdb rebuilt clones from the public reads, retaining in-frame beta chains. Records with the same CDR3 protein are collapsed into one entry carrying the most frequent genes and DNA. The sample table holds 400,000 to 450,000 distinct CDR3 sequences, of which under 20% were seen once. Roughly 21% of the sample comes from the top ten. Source material: PBMCs or a T cell subset sorted from them (not recorded which). These receptors originate from a man aged 18-30 years who had mild COVID-19 (a few samples of this study predate the infection). The sample titles of this study are shuffled in the database, so cell type and time point are left out; the donor was told from shared clones.

V usage is TRBV12-3 or TRBV12-4 and J usage is TRBJ2-3, with 9 bases lining up with TRBD1. Germline trimming cut 3 bases from V and 2 bases from J; bases unmatched to any gene: 18. The CDR3 is made up of 20 amino acids. This CDR3 reads CASSFHGGTGIVSTTDTQYF. The CDR3 bases are TGTGCCAGCAGTTTCCATGGGGGGACAGGGATAGTAAGTACCACAGATACGCAGTATTTT.

The V gene is TRBV6-2 or TRBV6-3, the J gene TRBJ2-1; the match to TRBD2 covers 11 bases. Germline CDR1 and CDR2: MNHEY and SVGEGT. After removal of 2 bases from V and 8 bases from J, the junction contained 8 bases not matched to a gene. The CDR3 sequence is 16 residues long. The CDR3 DNA is TGTGCCAGCAGTTACCACACTAGCGGGGGAGGGTATGAGCAGTTCTTC. Protein product: CASSYHTSGGGYEQFF.

This clonotype was seen more than once but under ten times. The rearrangement joins TRBV7-2 to TRBJ1-1; possibly TRBD1 for D (5 bases). This CDR3 has 15 residues. V was shortened by 1 base and J by 6 bases, with 15 bases between the two germline ends. Germline V lookup: CDR1 SGHTA, CDR2 FQGNSA. The CDR3 region has the DNA TGTGCCAGCAGCTTAGACCCCAGGGTTGGGGCTGAAGCTTTCTTT. Encoded protein: CASSLDPRVGAEAFF.

The chain has TRBV7-6 and TRBJ2-3; D not certain. Looked up from germline, CDR1 is SGHVS and CDR2 is FNYEAQ. Trimming stripped 1 base from V and 2 bases from J, with 10 bases between. The CDR3 runs to 15 residues. CDR3 DNA: TGTGCCAGCAGCTTAGTTGACATCCACACAGATACGCAGTATTTT. This translates into CASSLVDIHTDTQYF.

The chain has TRBV2 and TRBJ1-5; D remains unclear. Germline V lookup: CDR1 SNHLY, CDR2 FYNNEI. CDR3 size: 14 residues. V dropped 4 bases and J dropped 7 bases, with 14 bases sitting between them. This CDR3 is CASSGRTRWQPQHF. CDR3 nucleotides: TGTGCCAGCAGTGGACGGACCCGTTGGCAGCCCCAGCATTTT.

This clonotype was detected a few times. The chain is built from TRBV5-5 and TRBJ2-5; TRBD1 agrees at 9 bases. Germline V gives CDR1 SGHKS, CDR2 YYEKEE (reference sequence). Unmatched junction bases numbered 10, after V lost 4 bases and J lost 3 bases. The CDR3 extends over 16 amino acids. The CDR3 DNA reads TGTGCCAGCAGCCTGGGACAGGGCGGCGTCAAAGAGACCCAGTACTTC. Its protein product is CASSLGQGGVKETQYF.

The chain is built from TRBV27 and TRBJ1-5; D uncertain. The CDR3 totals 17 residues. V lost 3 bases and J lost 0, with 15 bases in between. Germline V gene sequence: CDR1 MNHEY, CDR2 SMNVEV (reference sequence). This chain's CDR3 is CASSFQHPTGSNQPQHF. The CDR3 DNA follows: TGTGCCAGCAGTTTCCAGCACCCCACGGGTAGCAATCAGCCCCAGCATTTT.

The sample holds a few counts of this clonotype. The chain couples TRBV5-1 to TRBJ2-1; 7 bases fit TRBD2. V shed 2 bases, J shed 7 bases, and the junction held 0 bases outside the gene matches. The CDR3 has 12 residues. Germline assignment: CDR1 SGHRS and CDR2 YFSETQ. The CDR3 loop reads CASSFGRNEQFF. The CDR3 region has the DNA TGCGCCAGCAGCTTCGGGAGGAATGAGCAGTTCTTC.

The genes are TRBV15 and TRBJ2-2; D gene uncertain. The V gene lost 1 base and the J gene lost 7 bases, with 7 bases spanning the gap. CDR3 length equals 13 residues. Germline assignment: CDR1 LNHNV and CDR2 YYDKDF (reference sequence). This CDR3 is CATSRAMYGELFF. CDR3 nucleotides: TGTGCCACCAGCAGAGCTATGTACGGGGAGCTGTTTTTT.

This clonotype was detected a few times. The chain recombines TRBV12-3 or TRBV12-4 with TRBJ2-4, with D possibly matching TRBD2 (6 bases). Between the trimmed V and J ends, which lost 6 bases and 8 bases, there was a span of 17 bases. This CDR3 is built from 14 residues. Here the CDR3 DNA reads TGTGCCAGCAGGCCCAGGCAGGGAGGAGACATTCAGTACTTC. Encoded protein: CASRPRQGGDIQYF.

This chain uses TRBV20-1 with TRBJ2-2, with D hard to call. V gave up 1 base and J gave up 4 bases, with 10 bases separating them. The CDR3 has 14 amino acids. The germline CDR1 and CDR2 sequences are DFQATT and SNEGSKA (reference sequence). The CDR3: CSARGRPPTGELFF. In DNA form, the CDR3 reads TGCAGTGCTAGAGGTCGGCCGCCCACCGGGGAGCTGTTTTTT.

The chain has TRBV5-1 and TRBJ1-1; 8 positions match TRBD1. The CDR3 length is 16 residues. V shed 4 bases and J 3 bases; nucleotides not matched to a gene: 11. Germline CDR1 is SGHRS and CDR2 is YFSETQ. The CDR3: CASSKGQGMGDTEAFF. CDR3 sequence (DNA): TGCGCCAGCAGCAAAGGACAGGGTATGGGAGACACTGAAGCTTTCTTT.

This clonotype was counted only a few times. The chain is built from TRBV6-5 and TRBJ2-7; TRBD2 might be the D (6 bases). The germline V and J ends were trimmed by 2 bases and 6 bases, with 23 bases remaining between them. The CDR3 is made up of 17 amino acids. Looked up from germline, CDR1 is MNHEY and CDR2 is SVGAGI. CDR3 sequence reads: CASSYPNGVCGAGEQYV. The CDR3 coding sequence is TGTGCCAGCAGTTACCCCAACGGGGTTTGCGGGGCGGGCGAGCAGTACGTC.

Many counts were recorded for this clonotype. The chain employs TRBV3-1 and TRBJ2-7, with unresolved D. Germline CDR1 and CDR2: LGHDT and YNNKEL (reference sequence). The V gene lost 7 bases and the J gene lost 1 base, with 11 bases spanning the gap. The CDR3 is 13 residues long. The CDR3 region is CASNDGFSYEQYF. The DNA for the CDR3 is TGTGCCAGCAATGATGGCTTTTCCTACGAGCAGTACTTC.

This clonotype occurred many times. The chain joins TRBV20-1 to TRBJ2-7; unclear D gene. V lost 0 bases, J lost 5 bases, and 14 bases lay in between. The CDR3 runs 14 residues. Germline CDR1 DFQATT, CDR2 SNEGSKA (reference sequence). The CDR3 DNA reads TGCAGTGCTAGAGAATCGTCAAGGGCAGACGAGCAGTACGTC. Translating gives CSARESSRADEQYV.

This clonotype came up a few times. This chain connects TRBV4-1 to TRBJ2-4; TRBD2 matches 10 bases. This CDR3 has 20 residues. Trimming took 4 bases from V and 2 from J; bases not matched to a gene: 17. The V gene's germline CDR1 is MGHRA and CDR2 YSYEKL. The DNA of the CDR3 is TGCGCCAGCAGCCTCGCCCTCCCTCAGCGGGGGGGCAGTTCCAAAAACATTCAGTACTTC. Translating it yields CASSLALPQRGGSSKNIQYF.

This clonotype was detected a few times. V gene TRBV4-1 combines with J gene TRBJ2-2; TRBD1 is a possible D gene (7 bases). Trimming removed 2 bases from V and 5 bases from J, with 15 bases in between. This CDR3 spans 16 amino acids. Germline assignment: CDR1 MGHRA and CDR2 YSYEKL. CDR3 sequence reads: CASSQQSGGTTGELFF. DNA for the CDR3: TGCGCCAGCAGCCAACAGTCAGGGGGGACGACCGGGGAGCTGTTTTTT.

The sample holds many counts of this clonotype. The V gene is TRBV24-1, the J gene TRBJ1-5; D is unresolved. Germline CDR1 and CDR2: KGHDR and SFDVKD. The V end was cut by 2 bases, the J end by 5 bases, with 18 bases between. This CDR3 comprises 17 residues. The CDR3 sequence is CATSDSGRRAIDQPQHF. The CDR3 region has the DNA TGTGCCACCAGTGATTCAGGACGGAGGGCTATCGATCAGCCCCAGCATTTT.

J is TRBJ2-5 and V is TRBV12-3 or TRBV12-4, with D maybe TRBD2 (5 bases). This CDR3 spans 14 amino acids. V was shortened by 7 bases and J by 7 bases, with 19 bases between the two germline ends. CDR3 protein: CASTLRPGAGTQYF. The CDR3 DNA follows: TGTGCCAGCACCCTTCGTCCGGGCGCGGGGACCCAGTACTTC.

This clonotype was recorded many times. The rearrangement uses TRBV9 and TRBJ1-5; D is undetermined. The CDR3 totals 13 residues. Looked up from germline, CDR1 is SGDLS and CDR2 is YYNGEE. V was trimmed by 0 bases and J by 5 bases, leaving 6 bases between them. CDR3 in amino acids: CASSVGWDQPQHF. As DNA, the CDR3 is TGTGCCAGCAGCGTAGGATGGGATCAGCCCCAGCATTTT.